The clone carrying this T cell receptor (beta chain) was counted between two and nine times. Its specificity is not known. This record comes from a study of beta chain features in type 1 diabetes. Study-wide results and limits: Among patients with Type 1 diabetes, TCRB CDR3s were moderately but significantly shorter in every one of the four CD4+ subsets. The similarity of naive, central memory and Treg TCRB repertoires appeared greater among patients than among healthy donors.

The CDR3 runs 12 residues. V shed 7 bases, J shed 8 bases, and the junction held 5 bases outside the gene matches. The germline V gene encodes CDR1 SNHLY and CDR2 FYNNEI. The investigators reverse transcribed all of the isolated RNA, so they sequenced expressed TCRB transcripts. Clones were sequenced by immunoSEQ multiplex PCR, and TCRdb holds only the in-frame ones, with some missing. There are a few hundred thousand clones in the sample; about 13% occur only once, and 0.015% to 0.02% lies in the top ten. Source material: naive CD4+ T cells from blood. The receptor comes from a young man with type 1 diabetes. The chain is built from TRBV2 and TRBJ2-1; TRBD1 agrees at 7 bases. The CDR3 DNA follows: TGTGCCAGCAAAGACAGGGACGATGAGCAGTTCTTC. It translates to CASKDRDDEQFF.